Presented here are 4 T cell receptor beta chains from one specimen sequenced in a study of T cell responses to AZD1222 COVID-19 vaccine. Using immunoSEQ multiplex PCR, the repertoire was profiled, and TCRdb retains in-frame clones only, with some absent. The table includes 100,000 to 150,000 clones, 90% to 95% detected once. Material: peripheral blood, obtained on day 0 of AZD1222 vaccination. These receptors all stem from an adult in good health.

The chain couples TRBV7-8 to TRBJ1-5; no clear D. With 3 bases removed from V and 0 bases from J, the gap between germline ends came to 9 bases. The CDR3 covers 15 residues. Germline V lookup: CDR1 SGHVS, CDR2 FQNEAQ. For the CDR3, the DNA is TGTGCCAGCAGCTTGTGGGGTCATAGCAATCAGCCCCAGCATTTT. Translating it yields CASSLWGHSNQPQHF.

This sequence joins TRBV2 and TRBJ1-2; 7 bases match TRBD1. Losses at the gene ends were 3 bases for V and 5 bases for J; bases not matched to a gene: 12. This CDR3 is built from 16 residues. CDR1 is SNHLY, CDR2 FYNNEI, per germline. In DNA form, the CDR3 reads TGTGCCAGCAGTGACCAGGGGACAGCGCTTAAGTATGGCTACACCTTC. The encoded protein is CASSDQGTALKYGYTF. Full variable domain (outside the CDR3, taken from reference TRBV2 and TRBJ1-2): EPEVTQTPSHQVTQMGQEVILRCVPISNHLYFYWYRQILGQKVEFLVSFYNNEISEKSEIFDDQFSVERPDGSNFTLKIRSTKLEDSAMYFCASSDQGTALKYGYTFGSGTRLTVV.

For the CDR3, the DNA is TGTGCCAGCAGCCCGACAGGGACAAACACCATATATTTT. Encoded protein: CASSPTGTNTIYF. The V and J genes are TRBV27 and TRBJ1-3, with 7 positions matching TRBD1. Germline values: CDR1 MNHEY, CDR2 SMNVEV (reference sequence). V lost 6 bases to trimming and J lost 6 bases; unmatched junction nucleotides: 5. The CDR3 totals 13 residues.

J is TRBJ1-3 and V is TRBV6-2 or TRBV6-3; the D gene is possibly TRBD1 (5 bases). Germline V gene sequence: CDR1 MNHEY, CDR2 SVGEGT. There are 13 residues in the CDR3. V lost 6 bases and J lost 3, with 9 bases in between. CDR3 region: CASSRDYGNTIYF. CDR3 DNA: TGTGCCAGCAGCCGGGACTATGGAAACACCATATATTTT.